Described below is a single TCR beta chain sequence and its context. The clone's antigen remains unknown. The record has no base qualities; no much larger clone is one base away. The sample comes from a study of shared clonotypes between healthy human individuals (dated by TCRdb to the early 2020s). Looking at the study overall: A few men and two women, aged 18 to 49 years, made up the cohort. Per donor, three plates each were used for CD4 naive and CD4 memory, two for CD8 naive, and one for CD8 memory. To estimate repertoire size and how much clonotype sharing occurs between individuals, the study deeply sequenced the blood TCR repertoires of 4 to 6 healthy adults. Different laboratories and diverse techniques were used to prepare libraries and sequence TCR repertoires, to increase sequencing depth and limit assay-specific biases. Each donor's leukapheresis produced roughly between about 0.8 and 8.9 billion PBMCs.

Summary of the overall study and its limitations: Sharing across several donors was observed for 5% to 6.5% of naive CD4, 3.5% of naive CD8, 2.3% of memory CD4, and roughly 0.4% of memory CD8 clonotypes. Even with the large sequencing depth, rarefaction of the sorted-subset datasets indicated that sequencing was incomplete. Sampling was restricted to blood, and TCR repertoires in tissues likely differ from the TCR repertoires found in blood. Because the study included a small number of donors, the genetic and exposure-history diversity represented was limited. Compared with non-shared clonotypes, the clonotypes found in all four sorted-subset donors had higher generation probabilities. Larger estimated clonotype richness was generally found for naive subsets than for memory subsets. Pairwise subsampling led to the expectation that sequencing depth would affect the degree of clonotype sharing among donors.

The donors were healthy, HIV-negative adults with no recently reported acute infections or vaccinations. All donors were Caucasian adults living in Nashville, Tennessee, USA. CD4+ T cells were enriched by magnetic negative selection, after which naive cells were positively selected on CD45RA and the negative fraction was taken as the memory subset. Blood was obtained by leukapheresis, after which PBMCs were separated by Ficoll-Histopaque density gradient centrifugation and cryopreserved in liquid nitrogen vapor phase. Analytical flow cytometry was used to check the purity and quantity of every magnetically sorted T cell population. Genomic DNA was isolated from each sorted fraction and quantified by UV absorbance on a Nanodrop 2000c. TCR CDR3 regions were amplified from genomic DNA by multiplex PCR using the deep immunoSEQ assay. Genomic DNA extracted from each cell subset was distributed evenly over all wells of several immunoSEQ 96-well plates, and each plate served as one replicate. For sorted subsets, 200 to 250 ng of genomic DNA, equivalent to some 30,000 T cell genomes, went into each replicate PCR. Purified libraries were quantified with a Qubit 3.0 fluorometer, sized on a Bioanalyzer 2100, and re-quantified with the KAPA Library Quantification kit. Every immunoSEQ 96-well plate was sequenced on a dedicated single-read 150-cycle Illumina NextSeq 550 flow cell. Per the source publication's procedure: Because the immunoSEQ output included only junctional sequences and no quality scores, the filtering could not be the same as the filtering used for full-length reads. Sequences were annotated with PyIR, a Python wrapper for IgBLAST v1.9, using IMGT germline references to assign V/J genes and CDR3. Reads were filtered out if the reads had weak V/J assignments (E-value above 1e-6), no CDR3, stop codons, out-of-frame junctions, or ambiguous translated residues. V3J clonotypes were defined as sequences sharing the same inferred V gene, J gene, and CDR3 amino acid sequence. To compute the percentage overlap between repertoires, the number of shared unique clonotypes was divided by the size of the smaller repertoire. Repertoire richness was assessed with RTK rarefaction, the Chao1 estimator, and Recon v2.1 estimates of unobserved clonotypes. OLGA was used to compute generation probabilities for all TCRbeta clonotypes that the gDNA method yielded from a handful of donors. TCRdb retrieved this table from immuneACCESS and kept in-frame rearrangements only. Not all clones are present; in checked studies, unresolved V genes account for under half, and no reason is known for the remainder. That table supplies the V and J calls and clone size; D and trimming were determined from the DNA. In this sample the table shows some 300,000 clones, less than 85% of which occur a single time. About 10% of the sample is taken by the ten largest.

The CDR3 contains 15 residues, cysteine and phenylalanine counted. Just CDR3 DNA is preserved here, 45 bases in frame from base 1. V loses 5 bases of germline sequence and J loses 8 bases, and the interval between the two ends is 20 bases. Taken from the germline V gene (reference sequence), the CDR1 and CDR2 loops are LNHDA and SQIVND. The chain is made from TRBV19 and TRBJ2-3; the D gene is perhaps TRBD2, from 6 matching bases. The specimen was memory CD4+ T cells sorted from blood. The label giving this sample's cell subset or site can be read as: CD45RA-negative fraction. This sequence originates from a young man in good health. The nucleotides are TGTGCCAGTAGTCCCGGGACTGGTCAGAGGAGTACGCAGTATTTT. Its protein is CASSPGTGQRSTQYF.